This TCR beta chain was documented in a study of cytomegalovirus exposure and HLA in healthy donors. Study-level findings and limits: Researchers reported from a later analysis that most CMV-associated TCR beta chains appeared HLA-restricted. Beyond CMV serostatus, there was no information to go on about immune exposure. The study designated 150 or so TCR beta chains cytomegalovirus-associated.

In this sample, this clone turned up a few times. Its antigen is not known. A multiplex PCR was run with 60 Vbeta primers and 13 Jbeta primers. The protocol was immunoSEQ multiplex PCR, while the TCRdb copy is restricted to in-frame clones and leaves out a portion. This repertoire shows some 86,000 clones, less than 80% found once; its top ten account for under 2.5%. Per germline, CDR1 SGDLS and CDR2 YYNGEE. The length of the CDR3 is 15 residues. The V and J ends lost 3 bases and 3 bases, in that order; junction bases with no gene match: 9. The chain employs TRBV9 and TRBJ2-7; TRBD1 matches 7 bases. This receptor was taken from a man aged 25 to 45 in good health and CMV-seronegative. Material: PBMCs. DNA of the CDR3: TGTGCCAGCAGCGGGGACAGCCACTTTCTCTACGAGCAGTACTTC. Translation gives CASSGDSHFLYEQYF.